The source of this TCR beta chain is a study of PD-1 blockade in classical Hodgkin lymphoma. Study-wide points: Relative to healthy donors, newly diagnosed patients reportedly had lower baseline TCR diversity, which was reported as lower still in relapsed/refractory patients.

Only in-frame clones appear in the TCRdb table, and some are missing; sequencing was by immunoSEQ multiplex PCR. Among 64,000 or so clones, roughly nine tenths were seen once, and the ten largest hold around 8%. Time point of the sample: cycle 4 day 1 (C4D1), after less than 7 weeks of nivolumab. Every patient had relapsed following autologous stem cell transplantation, and cohorts differed in brentuximab vedotin exposure. V shed 7 bases, J shed 8 bases, and the junction held 7 bases outside the gene matches. Looked up from germline, CDR1 is MNHEY and CDR2 is SMNVEV (reference sequence). This CDR3 region has 14 residues. In the case of this clone: Its antigen remains unidentified.

This clonotype was sampled from a human donor with classical Hodgkin lymphoma. This rearrangement joins TRBV27 to TRBJ2-1, with 11 nucleotides matching TRBD2. This sample comprised peripheral blood mononuclear cells (PBMCs), obtained before the fourth cycle of nivolumab. This CDR3 reads CASTTSGSRYEQFF. For the CDR3, the DNA is TGTGCCAGCACCACTAGCGGGAGCCGTTATGAGCAGTTCTTC.